The sequence of this TCR beta chain was determined in a study of shared clonotypes between healthy human individuals. This clone showed up just once. Its antigen is unidentified. There are 13 residues in the CDR3. V lost 0 bases, J lost 7 bases, and 7 bases lay in between. Germline CDR1 and CDR2: SGHRS and YFSETQ. Points from the study as a whole: There were few donors, and this limited the genetic and exposure-history diversity represented.

The replicate PCRs on unsorted PBMC were given approximately 0.3 ug DNA, which is about 30,000 T cell genomes. Clones were sequenced by immunoSEQ multiplex PCR, and TCRdb holds only the in-frame ones, with some missing. This table has some 470,000 clones, over 60% appearing once. Each unsorted sample relied on about 90 million PBMCs as its source of genomic DNA. The sequenced sample was PBMCs. The clonotype comes from a woman aged 40 to 49 in good health. Some clones in this sample may be carry-over from other donors' samples. V gene TRBV5-1 combines with J gene TRBJ2-2; no firm D call. CDR3 bases: TGCGCCAGCAGCTTGGAAGGGTACGGGGAGCTGTTTTTT. Protein sequence: CASSLEGYGELFF.